The 32 T cell receptor beta chains given below trace back to one sample, sequenced in a study of blood T cell repertoires in COVID-19. Profiling relied on immunoSEQ multiplex PCR, and the TCRdb table lists in-frame clones only, not all of them. Here the sample spans about 100,000 clones, 90% being singletons. The sample comprised peripheral blood. The receptors shown here come from a human donor with active COVID-19. The donor label of this sample is uncertain.

The chain has TRBV10-3 and TRBJ2-1; TRBD2 is a possible D gene (5 bases). The CDR3 sequence is 15 residues long. Germline V gene sequence: CDR1 ENHRY, CDR2 SYGVKD. Trimming cost V 2 bases and J 6 bases, with 14 bases left between them. The CDR3 DNA is TGTGCCATCAGTGAGCCTCGGGAATTGGCCAATGAGCAGTTCTTC. Protein: CAISEPRELANEQFF.

The V and J genes are TRBV7-9 and TRBJ2-5; TRBD1 agrees at 10 bases. The V gene's germline CDR1 is SEHNR and CDR2 FQNEAQ (reference sequence). This CDR3 is built from 15 residues. V lost 4 bases and J lost 5; bases outside the gene matches: 7. The CDR3 spells CASSYGQGGSETQYF. The CDR3, as DNA: TGTGCCAGCAGCTACGGACAGGGGGGGTCTGAGACCCAGTACTTC.

This sequence joins TRBV5-5 and TRBJ1-2; D perhaps matches TRBD1 (6 bases). Germline V gives CDR1 SGHKS, CDR2 YYEKEE (reference sequence). Trimming removed 2 bases at V and 5 bases at J, with 19 bases between. The length of the CDR3 is 16 residues. CDR3: CASSLGGSYDSYGYTF. DNA for the CDR3: TGTGCCAGCAGCTTAGGGGGATCCTATGATAGTTATGGCTACACCTTC.

The CDR3 sequence is CASRASGSYEQYF. The CDR3, as DNA: TGCGCCAGCAGGGCTAGCGGTTCCTACGAGCAGTACTTC. The chain joins TRBV10-2 to TRBJ2-7, with TRBD2 matching 7 bases. CDR1 is WSHSY, CDR2 SAAADI, per germline. The V gene end was trimmed by 6 bases and the J gene end by 1 base; junction bases not matched to a gene: 3. The CDR3 has 13 amino acids.

The chain has TRBV19 and TRBJ2-3; 10 bases line up with TRBD1. CDR3 length equals 14 residues. Germline V gene sequence: CDR1 LNHDA, CDR2 SQIVND (reference sequence). J lost 6 bases, V lost 6 bases, and 6 bases had no gene match. The CDR3 DNA sequence: TGTGCCAGTAGCTGGACAGGGGGTTTGGATACGCAGTATTTT. Translating gives CASSWTGGLDTQYF.

The CDR3 coding sequence is TGTGCCAGTAGTATTGGGGCAGGGTCGAAGGGCAATCAGCCCCAGCATTTT. Residues: CASSIGAGSKGNQPQHF. The chain is built from TRBV19 and TRBJ1-5; possible D gene TRBD1, 5 bases. CDR1 is LNHDA and CDR2 is SQIVND in the germline V gene (reference sequence). V gave up 3 bases and J gave up 2 bases, with 17 bases separating them. This CDR3 is 17 amino acids long. Full variable domain (missing parts from reference TRBV19 and TRBJ1-5): DGGITQSPKYLFRKEGQNVTLSCEQNLNHDAMYWYRQDPGQGLRLIYYSQIVNDFQKGDIAEGYSVSREKKESFPLTVTSAQKNPTAFYLCASSIGAGSKGNQPQHFGDGTRLSIL.

The J gene is TRBJ1-1, the V gene TRBV7-9; TRBD1 agrees at 8 bases. V lost 5 bases and J lost 1; bases outside the gene matches: 6. Germline V gene lookup returns CDR1 SEHNR and CDR2 FQNEAQ (reference sequence). This CDR3 is 15 amino acids long. The CDR3 coding sequence is TGTGCCAGCAGCGGGGGGACAGGTGCGAACACTGAAGCTTTCTTT. Its protein is CASSGGTGANTEAFF.

This chain links TRBV12-3 or TRBV12-4 with TRBJ1-4; D may be TRBD1 (5 bases). This CDR3 region has 13 residues. With 6 bases removed from V and 9 bases from J, the gap between germline ends came to 14 bases. CDR3: CASSQLQGKKLFF. The CDR3 DNA reads as TGTGCCAGCAGCCAATTGCAGGGTAAAAAACTGTTTTTT.

The V gene is TRBV5-1, the J gene TRBJ1-3, with D possibly being TRBD1 (5 bases). The length of the CDR3 is 15 residues. The germline gives CDR1 SGHRS, CDR2 YFSETQ. V lost 0 bases and J lost 0, with 7 bases in between. The CDR3 spells CASSLAGGSGNTIYF. The CDR3 DNA reads as TGCGCCAGCAGCTTGGCGGGGGGCTCTGGAAACACCATATATTTT.

This chain uses TRBV5-1 with TRBJ2-7, with no clear D. Deletions cut 8 bases from V and 1 base from J, with 16 bases between. The CDR3 runs to 14 residues. The germline V gene has CDR1 SGHRS and CDR2 YFSETQ. CDR3 sequence (DNA): TGCGCCAGACGCACTATGGCCGAGTCCTACGAGCAGTACTTC. Protein product: CARRTMAESYEQYF.

The chain combines TRBV19 with TRBJ1-2, with 10 bases that match TRBD1. Unmatched junction bases numbered 6, after V lost 0 bases and J lost 8 bases. CDR1 and CDR2 (germline): LNHDA, SQIVND (reference sequence). The CDR3 extends over 15 amino acids. The CDR3 DNA sequence: TGTGCCAGTAGTATAGAAGAGACAGGGGGCGACGGCTACACCTTC. This encodes CASSIEETGGDGYTF.

This chain links TRBV19 with TRBJ1-2; 11 bases align to TRBD1. The germline CDR1 and CDR2 sequences are LNHDA and SQIVND (reference sequence). This CDR3 region has 19 residues. V shed 7 bases, J shed 4 bases, and the junction held 20 bases outside the gene matches. This chain's CDR3 is CASTSTPPGQGANPYGYTF. CDR3 bases: TGTGCCAGTACTTCCACCCCGCCCGGACAGGGGGCCAACCCCTATGGCTACACCTTC.

The chain employs TRBV7-2 and TRBJ2-5; 7 positions match TRBD1. Trimming removed 3 bases from V and 2 bases from J; junction bases left unmatched: 6. The CDR3 loop spans 15 amino acids. Germline values: CDR1 SGHTA, CDR2 FQGNSA. The CDR3 reads CASSFVGDSQETQYF. The CDR3 bases are TGTGCCAGCAGCTTTGTAGGGGACAGTCAAGAGACCCAGTACTTC.

The chain links TRBV2 to TRBJ1-2, with D perhaps matching TRBD1 (6 bases). Trimming took 0 bases from V and 7 from J, leaving 12 bases between them. Germline V gene data show CDR1 as SNHLY and CDR2 as FYNNEI. The CDR3 totals 14 residues. The CDR3 loop is CASSEAGRGGGYTF. The CDR3 nucleotides are TGTGCCAGCAGTGAAGCGGGCAGGGGCGGTGGCTACACCTTC. Filled out from reference TRBV2 and TRBJ1-2, the complete variable domain reads EPEVTQTPSHQVTQMGQEVILRCVPISNHLYFYWYRQILGQKVEFLVSFYNNEISEKSEIFDDQFSVERPDGSNFTLKIRSTKLEDSAMYFCASSEAGRGGGYTFGSGTRLTVV.

The chain employs TRBV3-1 (or the pseudogene TRBV3-2) and TRBJ1-2, with 7 bases matching TRBD1. Unmatched junction bases numbered 10, after V lost 4 bases and J lost 5 bases. This CDR3 spans 15 amino acids. Germline assignment: CDR1 LGHDT and CDR2 YNNKEL (reference sequence). The CDR3 spells CASSLQGGLRYGYTF. DNA of the CDR3: TGTGCCAGCAGCCTCCAAGGGGGCCTTCGGTATGGCTACACCTTC.

The chain has TRBV21-1 and TRBJ2-3; the table gives TRBD2 as D, unverified against the DNA. TRBV21-1 is a known pseudogene. This CDR3 is 16 amino acids long. CDR3: CASSKKGLAPTDTQYF. CDR3 sequence (DNA): TGTGCCAGCAGCAAAAAAGGACTAGCCCCCACAGATACGCAGTATTTT.

This clone was seen just once. V is TRBV7-2 and J is TRBJ1-3; maybe TRBD1 (5 bases). The CDR3 sequence is 17 residues long. Germline lookup yields CDR1 SGHTA and CDR2 FQGNSA. V shed 1 base and J shed 0 bases, with 13 bases lying between them. The CDR3 region has the DNA TGTGCCAGCAGCTTAGTAGGACATTCTTTCTCTGGAAACACCATATATTTT. Translation gives CASSLVGHSFSGNTIYF.

The CDR3 region is CASSPPVAGAYEQYF. The CDR3 region has the DNA TGTGCCAGCAGCCCCCCGGTAGCGGGGGCCTACGAGCAGTACTTC. This chain joins TRBV11-1 and TRBJ2-7; 9 positions match TRBD2. J lost 2 bases, V lost 5 bases, and 7 bases had no gene match. The CDR3 loop spans 15 amino acids. From germline, CDR1 is SGHAT and CDR2 FQDESV (reference sequence).

The CDR3 bases are TGTGCCAGCAGCCAAGGGCGGAGGGATACGCAGTATTTT. This gives the protein CASSQGRRDTQYF. V usage is TRBV3-1 (or the pseudogene TRBV3-2) and J usage is TRBJ2-3; possible D gene TRBD2, 5 bases. Looked up from germline, CDR1 is LGHDT and CDR2 is YNNKEL (reference sequence). Trimming shortened V by 1 base and J by 6 bases, and 8 bases separated the two germline ends. This CDR3 spans 13 amino acids.

The CDR3 protein is CASSRQVLNSPLHF. CDR3 sequence (DNA): TGTGCCAGCAGTCGACAAGTATTGAATTCACCCCTCCACTTT. The chain couples TRBV6-5 to TRBJ1-6; D remains unclear. CDR1 is MNHEY, CDR2 SVGAGI, per germline. The CDR3 spans 14 residues. Trimming pared 5 bases from V and 7 bases from J, leaving 12 bases between.

The chain couples TRBV5-4 to TRBJ2-5; 9 bases agree with TRBD2. Germline V gene sequence: CDR1 SGHNT, CDR2 YYREEE (reference sequence). This CDR3 region has 16 residues. V dropped 4 bases and J dropped 5; count of bases not matched to a gene: 12. The CDR3 DNA sequence: TGTGCCAGCAGCCCGGGGACTAGCCCCTCCGGGGAGACCCAGTACTTC. Translating gives CASSPGTSPSGETQYF.

The V call is TRBV5-6, the J call TRBJ1-3, with D unresolved. Germline CDR1 and CDR2: SGHDT and YYEEEE. Trimming took 5 bases from V and 0 from J, leaving 9 bases between them. The CDR3 is made up of 14 amino acids. The CDR3 DNA is TGTGCCAGCAGTTCAACAGACTCTGGAAACACCATATATTTT. Translation gives CASSSTDSGNTIYF.

This chain uses TRBV6-1 with TRBJ2-5; D is uncertain. The CDR3 is made up of 12 amino acids. V was shortened by 0 bases and J by 5 bases, with 4 bases between the two germline ends. CDR1 is MNHNS and CDR2 is SASEGT in the germline V gene. This CDR3 is CASSEARETQYF. CDR3 sequence (DNA): TGTGCCAGCAGTGAAGCGCGGGAGACCCAGTACTTC.

This chain uses TRBV4-1 with TRBJ1-2; D may be TRBD1 (6 bases). The CDR3 sequence is 15 residues long. Trimming took 2 bases from V and 4 from J, leaving 14 bases between them. Per the germline V gene, CDR1 is MGHRA and CDR2 is YSYEKL. The CDR3 reads CASSQPTTGRYGYTF. For the CDR3, the DNA is TGCGCCAGCAGCCAACCTACGACAGGCCGCTATGGCTACACCTTC.

V is TRBV3-1 (or the pseudogene TRBV3-2) and J is TRBJ2-5; D perhaps matches TRBD1 (6 bases). The germline gives CDR1 LGHDT, CDR2 YNNKEL (reference sequence). The V end lost 1 base, the J end lost 4 bases, and 19 bases lay between the germline ends. The length of the CDR3 is 17 residues. This CDR3 is CASSQARDNRSSETQYF. In nucleotides, the CDR3 is TGTGCCAGCAGCCAAGCACGGGACAATAGGAGCTCAGAGACCCAGTACTTC.

The table lists this clone with a few counts. The chain is built from TRBV29-1 and TRBJ1-1; 7 bases align to TRBD1. The CDR3 spans 13 residues. With V trimmed by 4 bases and J by 1 base, 3 bases remained unmatched. Germline V CDR1 and CDR2: SQVTM, ANQGSEA. The CDR3 nucleotides read TGCAGCGTTGCCTGGACAGGGAACACTGAAGCTTTCTTT. It specifies CSVAWTGNTEAFF.

The V and J genes are TRBV7-2 and TRBJ1-2, with TRBD1 identical over 8 bases. Germline loops: CDR1 SGHTA, CDR2 FQGNSA. V lost 7 bases to trimming and J lost 2 bases; unmatched junction nucleotides: 6. This CDR3 is 14 amino acids long. The chain's CDR3 is CASTPGGENYGYTF. The CDR3 region has the DNA TGTGCCAGCACCCCAGGGGGCGAAAACTATGGCTACACCTTC. Combining the CDR3 with reference TRBV7-2 and TRBJ1-2 gives the whole variable domain GAGVSQSPSNKVTEKGKDVELRCDPISGHTALYWYRQSLGQGLEFLIYFQGNSAPDKSGLPSDRFSAERTGGSVSTLTIQRTQQEDSAVYLCASTPGGENYGYTFGSGTRLTVV.

The rearrangement uses TRBV13 and TRBJ2-7; 15 bases map to TRBD2. CDR3 length equals 14 residues. The V and J ends lost 5 bases and 6 bases, in that order; junction bases with no gene match: 2. CDR1 and CDR2 (germline): PRHDT, FYEKMQ (reference sequence). DNA for the CDR3: TGTGCCAGCAGCCAGGGACTAGCGGGGGGCGAGCAGTACTTC. Translated: CASSQGLAGGEQYF.

This clone was observed once. In DNA, the CDR3 is TGCGCCAGCAGCCTTGGGCGATTAGCGGGGGATAGAACCAAAAACATTCAGTACTTC. It is translated as CASSLGRLAGDRTKNIQYF. This chain connects TRBV5-1 to TRBJ2-4; 9 bases align to TRBD2. Trimming at V came to 4 bases and at J to 2 bases, leaving 16 bases not matched to a gene. Germline loops: CDR1 SGHRS, CDR2 YFSETQ. The CDR3 loop spans 19 amino acids.

In this sample, this clone turned up a few times. The V gene is TRBV6-6, the J gene TRBJ1-2; 10 bases fit TRBD1. V was clipped by 0 bases and J by 2 bases; unmatched bases: 3. The length of the CDR3 is 16 residues. Germline V lookup: CDR1 MNHNY, CDR2 SVGAGI (reference sequence). CDR3 in amino acids: CASSYSKGQGNYGYTF. The CDR3 region has the DNA TGTGCCAGCAGTTACTCGAAGGGACAGGGGAACTATGGCTACACCTTC.

This clone was detected once. The V and J genes are TRBV19 and TRBJ1-2, with 7 positions matching TRBD1. CDR3 length: 15 amino acids. CDR1 LNHDA and CDR2 SQIVND come from the germline V gene (reference sequence). V lost 4 bases to trimming and J lost 3 bases; unmatched junction nucleotides: 8. The CDR3 reads CASSTSTGFDYGYTF. In DNA form, the CDR3 reads TGTGCCAGTAGTACCTCGACAGGGTTTGACTATGGCTACACCTTC.

The rearrangement links TRBV19 to TRBJ1-5; weak D call: TRBD1 (5 bases). The CDR3 consists of 14 residues. Looked up from germline, CDR1 is LNHDA and CDR2 is SQIVND (reference sequence). Trimming left V 7 bases short and J 7 bases short, with 17 bases between. The DNA of the CDR3 is TGTGCCAGTACCTTGGACACTGCAAGACAGCCCCAGCATTTT. This codes for CASTLDTARQPQHF.